This note documents a single T cell receptor beta chain sequence. The data were obtained in a study of cytomegalovirus exposure and HLA in healthy donors. Germline V gene data show CDR1 as SQVTM and CDR2 as ANQGSEA. There are 12 residues in the CDR3. Trimming cost V 7 bases and J 3 bases, with 12 bases left between them. Both 60 Vbeta primers and 13 Jbeta primers went into the PCR. Sequenced by immunoSEQ multiplex PCR; TCRdb stores in-frame clones only, minus some. The sample comprises about 140,000 clones, around 80% of which are singletons, and over 1% rests with the top ten. The chain employs TRBV29-1 and TRBJ1-2; a weak D match, TRBD1 (6 bases). The TCR sequence derives from a female donor in good health and CMV-seronegative. The sequenced material came from PBMCs. The DNA for the CDR3 is TGCAGCGCAAGACAGGAGGACTATGGCTACACCTTC. Translated: CSARQEDYGYTF.